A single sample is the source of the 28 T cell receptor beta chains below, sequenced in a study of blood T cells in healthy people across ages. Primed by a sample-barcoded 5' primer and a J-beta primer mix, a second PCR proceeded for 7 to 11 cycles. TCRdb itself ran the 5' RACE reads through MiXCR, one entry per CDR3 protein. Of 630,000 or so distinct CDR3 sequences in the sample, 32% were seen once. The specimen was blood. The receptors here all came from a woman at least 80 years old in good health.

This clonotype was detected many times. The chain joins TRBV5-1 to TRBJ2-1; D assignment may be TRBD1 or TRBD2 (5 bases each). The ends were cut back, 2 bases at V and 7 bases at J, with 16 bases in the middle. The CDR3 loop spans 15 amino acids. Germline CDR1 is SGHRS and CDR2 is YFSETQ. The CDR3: CASSLLGTETNEQFF. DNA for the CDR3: TGCGCCAGCAGCTTACTCGGGACCGAGACGAATGAGCAGTTCTTC.

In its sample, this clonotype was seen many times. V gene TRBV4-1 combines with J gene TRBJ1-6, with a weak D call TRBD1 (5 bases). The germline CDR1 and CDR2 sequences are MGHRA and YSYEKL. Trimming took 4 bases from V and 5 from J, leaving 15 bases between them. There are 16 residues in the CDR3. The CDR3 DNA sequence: TGCGCCAGCAGCCCCCGACAGCGTTCGAATAATTCACCCCTCCACTTT. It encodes CASSPRQRSNNSPLHF.

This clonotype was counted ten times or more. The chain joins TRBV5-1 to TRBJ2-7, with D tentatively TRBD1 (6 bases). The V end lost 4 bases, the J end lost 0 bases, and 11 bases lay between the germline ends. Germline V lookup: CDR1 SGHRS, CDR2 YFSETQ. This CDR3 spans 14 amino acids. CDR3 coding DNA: TGCGCCAGCAGCATTACAGGGAGCTCCTACGAGCAGTACTTC. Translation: CASSITGSSYEQYF.

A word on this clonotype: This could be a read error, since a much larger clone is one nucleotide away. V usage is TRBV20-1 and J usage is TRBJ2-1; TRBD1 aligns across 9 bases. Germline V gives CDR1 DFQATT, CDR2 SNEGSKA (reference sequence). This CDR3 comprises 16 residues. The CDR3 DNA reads TGCAGTGCTGGCAACCTCCGGGACAGGGCCTACAATAAGCAGTTCTTC. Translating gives CSAGNLRDRAYNKQFF.

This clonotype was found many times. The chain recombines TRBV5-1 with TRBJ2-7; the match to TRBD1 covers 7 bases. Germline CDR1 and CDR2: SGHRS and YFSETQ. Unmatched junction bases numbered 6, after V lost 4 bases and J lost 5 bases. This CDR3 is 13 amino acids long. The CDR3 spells CASSIGQDHEQYF. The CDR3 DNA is TGCGCCAGCAGCATAGGACAGGACCACGAGCAGTACTTC.

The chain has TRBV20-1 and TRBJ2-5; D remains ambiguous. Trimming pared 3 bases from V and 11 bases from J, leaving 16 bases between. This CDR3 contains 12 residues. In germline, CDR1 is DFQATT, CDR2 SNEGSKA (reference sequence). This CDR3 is CSASEHADEQYF. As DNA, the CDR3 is TGCAGTGCTAGCGAGCACGCGGATGAGCAGTACTTC.

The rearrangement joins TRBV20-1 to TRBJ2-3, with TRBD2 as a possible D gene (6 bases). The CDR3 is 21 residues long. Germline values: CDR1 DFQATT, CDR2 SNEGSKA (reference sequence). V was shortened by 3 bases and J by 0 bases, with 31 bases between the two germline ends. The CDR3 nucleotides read TGCAGTGCTAGTATCTGGGGGGATGATGAGCCCACAACTATTAGCACAGATACGCAGTATTTT. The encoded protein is CSASIWGDDEPTTISTDTQYF.

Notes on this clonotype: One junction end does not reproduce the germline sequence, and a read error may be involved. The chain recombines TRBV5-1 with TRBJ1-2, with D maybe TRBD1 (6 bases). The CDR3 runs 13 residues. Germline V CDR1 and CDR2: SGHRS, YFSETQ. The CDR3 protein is CASSLSGGDGCTF. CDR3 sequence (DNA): TGCGCCAGCAGCTTGTCTGGGGGCGACGGCTGCACCTTC.

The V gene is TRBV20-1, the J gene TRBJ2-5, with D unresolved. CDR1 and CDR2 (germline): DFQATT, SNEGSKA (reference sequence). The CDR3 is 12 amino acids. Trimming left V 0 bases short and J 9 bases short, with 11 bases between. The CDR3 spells CSARDEKAAQYF. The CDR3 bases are TGCAGTGCTAGAGATGAGAAGGCGGCCCAGTACTTC.

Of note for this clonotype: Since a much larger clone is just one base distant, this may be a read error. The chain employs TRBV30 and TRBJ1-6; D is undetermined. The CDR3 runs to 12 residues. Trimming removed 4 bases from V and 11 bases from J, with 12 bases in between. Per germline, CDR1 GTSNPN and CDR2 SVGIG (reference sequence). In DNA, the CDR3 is TGTGCCTGGAAACTCCCCGGGCCACCCCTCCACTTT. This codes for CAWKLPGPPLHF.

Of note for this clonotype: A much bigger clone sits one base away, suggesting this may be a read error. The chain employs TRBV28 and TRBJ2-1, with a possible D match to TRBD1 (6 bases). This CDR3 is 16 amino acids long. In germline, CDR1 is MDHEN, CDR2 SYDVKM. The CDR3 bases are TGTGCCAGCACCCTGGTAACTGGGGGCAGGTCTAATGGGCAGTTCTTC. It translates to CASTLVTGGRSNGQFF. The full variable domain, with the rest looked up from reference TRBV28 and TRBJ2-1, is DVKVTQSSRYLVKRTGEKVFLECVQDMDHENMFWYRQDPGLGLRLIYFSYDVKMKEKGDIPEGYSVSREKKERFSLILESASTNQTSMYLCASTLVTGGRSNGQFFGPGTRLTVL.

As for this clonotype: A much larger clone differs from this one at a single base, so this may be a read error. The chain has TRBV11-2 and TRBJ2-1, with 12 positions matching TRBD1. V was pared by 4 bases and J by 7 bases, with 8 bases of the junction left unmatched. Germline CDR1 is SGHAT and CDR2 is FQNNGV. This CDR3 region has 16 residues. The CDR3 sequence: CASSSTGTGGKNEQFF. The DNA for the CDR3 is TGTGCCAGCAGCTCCACCGGGACAGGGGGCAAGAATGAGCAGTTCTTC. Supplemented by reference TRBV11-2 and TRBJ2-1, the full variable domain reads EAGVAQSPRYKIIEKRQSVAFWCNPISGHATLYWYQQILGQGPKLLIQFQNNGVVDDSQLPKDRFSAERLKGVDSTLKIQPAKLEDSAVYLCASSSTGTGGKNEQFFGPGTRLTVL.

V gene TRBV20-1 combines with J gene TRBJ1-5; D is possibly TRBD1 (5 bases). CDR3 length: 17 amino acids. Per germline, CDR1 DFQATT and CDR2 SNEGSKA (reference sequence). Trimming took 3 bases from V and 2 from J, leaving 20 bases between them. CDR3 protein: CSASSAGELGGNQPQHF. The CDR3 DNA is TGCAGTGCTAGTTCTGCGGGGGAGCTCGGGGGCAATCAGCCCCAGCATTTT.

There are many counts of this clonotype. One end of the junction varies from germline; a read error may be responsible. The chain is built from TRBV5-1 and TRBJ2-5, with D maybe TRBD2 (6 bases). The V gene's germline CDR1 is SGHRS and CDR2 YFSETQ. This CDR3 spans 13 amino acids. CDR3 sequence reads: CASSLGGGETQYF. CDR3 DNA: TGTGCCAGCAGCTTAGGAGGAGGGGAGACCCAGTACTTC.

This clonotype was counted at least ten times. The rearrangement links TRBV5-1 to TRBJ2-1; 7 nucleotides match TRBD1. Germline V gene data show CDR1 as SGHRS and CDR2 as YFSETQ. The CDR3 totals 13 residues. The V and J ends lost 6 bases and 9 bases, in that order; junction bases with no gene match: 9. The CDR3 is CASIMTQGSEQFF. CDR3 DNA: TGCGCCAGCATAATGACACAGGGGTCTGAGCAGTTCTTC.

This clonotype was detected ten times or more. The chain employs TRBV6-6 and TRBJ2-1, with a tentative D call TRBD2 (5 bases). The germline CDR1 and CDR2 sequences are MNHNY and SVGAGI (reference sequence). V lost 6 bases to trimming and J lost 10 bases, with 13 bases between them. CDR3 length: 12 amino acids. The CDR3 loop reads CASRFPGEEQFF. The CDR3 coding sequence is TGTGCCAGCAGGTTTCCCGGGGAAGAGCAGTTCTTC.

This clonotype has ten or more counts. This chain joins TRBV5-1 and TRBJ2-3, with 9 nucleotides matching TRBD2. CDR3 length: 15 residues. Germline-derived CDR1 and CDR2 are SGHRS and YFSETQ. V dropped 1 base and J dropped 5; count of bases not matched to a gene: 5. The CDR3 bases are TGCGCCAGCAGCTTGAACGGCGGGGGGGGAGATACGCAGTATTTT. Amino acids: CASSLNGGGGDTQYF.

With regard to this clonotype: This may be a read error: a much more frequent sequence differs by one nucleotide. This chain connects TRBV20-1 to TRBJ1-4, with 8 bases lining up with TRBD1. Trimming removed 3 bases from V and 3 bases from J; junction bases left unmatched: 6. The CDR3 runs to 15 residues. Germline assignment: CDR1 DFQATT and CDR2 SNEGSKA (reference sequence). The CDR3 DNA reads TGCAGTGCTAGTGAGAACAGGGGGGCTAATGAAAAACTGTTTTTT. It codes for CSASENRGANEKLFF.

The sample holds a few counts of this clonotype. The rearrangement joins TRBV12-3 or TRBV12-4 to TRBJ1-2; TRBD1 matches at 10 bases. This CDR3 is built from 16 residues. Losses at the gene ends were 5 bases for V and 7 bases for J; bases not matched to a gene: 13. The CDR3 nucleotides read TGTGCCAGCAGTCCTCAGACAGGGGGCAATTGTGGTGGCTACACCTTC. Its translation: CASSPQTGGNCGGYTF.

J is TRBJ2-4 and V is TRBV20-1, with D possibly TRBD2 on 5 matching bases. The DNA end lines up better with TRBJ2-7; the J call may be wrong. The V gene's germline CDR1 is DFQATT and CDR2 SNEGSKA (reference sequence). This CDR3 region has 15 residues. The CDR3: CSARDATSPTYEQYF. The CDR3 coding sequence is TGCAGTGCTAGAGATGCCACTAGTCCGACCTACGAGCAGTACTTC.

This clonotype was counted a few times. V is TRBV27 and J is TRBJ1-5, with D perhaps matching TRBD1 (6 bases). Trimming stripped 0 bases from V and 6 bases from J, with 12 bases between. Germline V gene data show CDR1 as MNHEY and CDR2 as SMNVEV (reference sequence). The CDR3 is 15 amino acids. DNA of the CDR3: TGTGCCAGCAGTTTATCCCCCTGGACAGTTCAGCCCCAGCATTTT. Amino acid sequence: CASSLSPWTVQPQHF.

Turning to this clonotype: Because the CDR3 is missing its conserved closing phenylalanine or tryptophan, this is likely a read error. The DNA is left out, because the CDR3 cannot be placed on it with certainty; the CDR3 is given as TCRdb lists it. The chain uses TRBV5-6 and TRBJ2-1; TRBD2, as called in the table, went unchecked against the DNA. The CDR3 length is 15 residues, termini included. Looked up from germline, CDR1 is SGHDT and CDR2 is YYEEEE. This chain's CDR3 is CASSWRTRHGYTFGS.

The CDR3 DNA follows: TGTGCCAGCAGCCCTGTCCAGGGGGTCCTCACTGACTATGGCTACACCTTC. Its protein is CASSPVQGVLTDYGYTF. The chain links TRBV6-1 to TRBJ1-2, with TRBD1 matching over 7 bases. The CDR3 has 17 amino acids. V lost 6 bases, J lost 3 bases, and 16 bases stayed unmatched. CDR1 and CDR2 (germline): MNHNS, SASEGT.

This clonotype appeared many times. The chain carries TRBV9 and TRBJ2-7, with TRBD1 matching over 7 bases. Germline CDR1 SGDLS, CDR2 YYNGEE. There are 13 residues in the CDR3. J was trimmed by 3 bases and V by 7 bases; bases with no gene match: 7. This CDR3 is CASQPGDSYEQYF. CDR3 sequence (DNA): TGTGCCAGCCAGCCCGGGGACAGCTACGAGCAGTACTTC.

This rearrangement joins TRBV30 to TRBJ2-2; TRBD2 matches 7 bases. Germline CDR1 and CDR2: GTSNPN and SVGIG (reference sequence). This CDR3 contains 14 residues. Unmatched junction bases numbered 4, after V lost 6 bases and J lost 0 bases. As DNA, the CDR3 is TGTGCCTGCGGGGGGACCTCGAACACCGGGGAGCTGTTTTTT. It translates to CACGGTSNTGELFF. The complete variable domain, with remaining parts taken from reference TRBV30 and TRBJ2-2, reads SQTIHQWPATLVQPVGSPLSLECTVEGTSNPNLYWYRQAAGRGLQLLFYSVGIGQISSEVPQNLSASRPQDRQFILSSKKLLLSDSGFYLCACGGTSNTGELFFGEGSRLTVL.

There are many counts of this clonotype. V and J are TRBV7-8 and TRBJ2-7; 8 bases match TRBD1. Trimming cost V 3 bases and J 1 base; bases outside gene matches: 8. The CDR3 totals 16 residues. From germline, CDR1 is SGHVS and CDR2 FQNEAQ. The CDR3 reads CASSFAPGQASYEQYF. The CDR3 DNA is TGTGCCAGCAGCTTTGCTCCGGGACAGGCATCCTACGAGCAGTACTTC. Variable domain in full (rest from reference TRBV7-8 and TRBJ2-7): GAGVSQSPRYKVAKRGQDVALRCDPISGHVSLFWYQQALGQGPEFLTYFQNEAQLDKSGLPSDRFFAERPEGSVSTLKIQRTQQEDSAVYLCASSFAPGQASYEQYFGPGTRLTVT.

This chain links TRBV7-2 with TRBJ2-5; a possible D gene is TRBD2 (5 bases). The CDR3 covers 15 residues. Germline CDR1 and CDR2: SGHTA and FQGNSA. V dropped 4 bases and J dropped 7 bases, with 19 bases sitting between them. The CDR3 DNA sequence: TGTACCAGCAGCTCAGAATCGGCGGGTATCGGGACCCAGTACTTC. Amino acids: CTSSSESAGIGTQYF.

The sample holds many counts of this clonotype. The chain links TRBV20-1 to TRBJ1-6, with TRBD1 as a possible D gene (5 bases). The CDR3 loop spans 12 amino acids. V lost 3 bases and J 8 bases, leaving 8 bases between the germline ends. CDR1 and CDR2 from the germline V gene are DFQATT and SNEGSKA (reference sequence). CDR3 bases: TGCAGTGCTAGCGCGGGGGATTCACCCCTCCACTTT. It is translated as CSASAGDSPLHF.